This T cell receptor beta chain was sequenced for a study of OX40 agonist ivuxolimab in advanced cancers. Study-wide background: Partial responses were achieved by three patients: one hepatocellular carcinoma, two cutaneous melanoma.

TCRdb keeps only in-frame clones here, not all; method: immunoSEQ multiplex PCR. The sample has about 73,000 clones, 90% seen once. Between the trimmed V and J ends, which lost 7 bases and 5 bases, there was a span of 12 bases. This CDR3 has 13 amino acids. Looked up from germline, CDR1 is SNHLY and CDR2 is FYNNEI. The source is an adult with an advanced solid tumor such as melanoma, head and neck, liver or kidney cancer. The source was CD4+ or CD8+ T cells sorted from blood, collected in a trial of the OX40 agonist ivuxolimab. The V call is TRBV2, the J call TRBJ2-1, with D possibly matching TRBD1 (6 bases). This CDR3 is CASTRDKNNEQFF. The CDR3 DNA reads TGTGCCAGCACTCGGGACAAGAACAATGAGCAGTTCTTC.